This record covers a single TCR beta chain. Its antigen is unknown. Looked up from germline, CDR1 is GTSNPN and CDR2 is SVGIG (reference sequence). With 0 bases removed from V and 7 bases from J, the gap between germline ends came to 12 bases. CDR3 size: 13 residues. The data are from a study of vaccination and CD4 T cells after COVID-19. Study context: The BNT162b2 or mRNA-1273 vaccine was given to participants in two doses. Post-vaccination specimens were collected at a median of roughly 78 days following dose two (range 14 to 241).

Indicated treatment: roughly 11-day PBMC culture with coronavirus spike peptide pools or control peptides (ViraFEST assay). With the Oncomine TCR Beta short-read assay, DNA from cultured CD4+ T cells was sequenced. Scientists extracted genomic DNA from CD4+ T cells grown in culture. TCRdb itself ran the PCR reads through MiXCR, one entry per CDR3 protein. This table holds 8,500 to 14,000 distinct CDR3 sequences, about 30% found once. The sample comprised cultured CD4+ T cells from blood. The sequence derives from a human donor with COVID-19. The V call is TRBV30, the J call TRBJ1-2, with a possible D match to TRBD1 (6 bases). The CDR3 nucleotides are TGTGCCTGGAGTGTAACAGGGAGGGGTGGCTACACCTTC. Its translation is CAWSVTGRGGYTF. Full variable domain (remainder filled in from reference TRBV30 and TRBJ1-2): SQTIHQWPATLVQPVGSPLSLECTVEGTSNPNLYWYRQAAGRGLQLLFYSVGIGQISSEVPQNLSASRPQDRQFILSSKKLLLSDSGFYLCAWSVTGRGGYTFGSGTRLTVV.